The 13 T cell receptor beta chains in this list originate from one sample, sequenced in a study of shared clonotypes between healthy human individuals. Produced via immunoSEQ multiplex PCR; TCRdb's table is partial and in-frame only. Of 2 million to 2.5 million clones in the sample, around 92% were seen once. The sample comprised naive CD4+ T cells from PBMCs. Subset specified: CD45RA+ positively selected. The receptors were sampled from a man between 18 and 29 years old in good health. Some clones in this sample may be carry-over from other donors' samples.

The rearrangement uses TRBV5-1 and TRBJ2-6; D tentatively reads TRBD1 or TRBD2 (5 bases each). Germline CDR1 and CDR2: SGHRS and YFSETQ. The V gene lost 0 bases and the J gene lost 0 bases, with 16 bases spanning the gap. The CDR3 runs 19 residues. The CDR3 loop reads CASSLGPRGKGSGANVLTF. CDR3 DNA sequence: TGCGCCAGCAGCTTGGGCCCGAGGGGAAAGGGCTCTGGGGCCAACGTCCTGACTTTC.

This clone was found a few times. The chain joins TRBV29-1 to TRBJ1-5; 7 nucleotides line up with TRBD1. Looked up from germline, CDR1 is SQVTM and CDR2 is ANQGSEA. Trimming cost V 5 bases and J 7 bases; bases outside gene matches: 11. CDR3 length: 14 residues. The CDR3 nucleotides are TGCAGCGTTAAACTACAGGGGTTCGGACAGCCCCAGCATTTT. Translating it yields CSVKLQGFGQPQHF.

With regard to this clone: Other DNA sequences in the sample encode the same CDR3. J is TRBJ2-1 and V is TRBV9; 8 bases are shared with TRBD2. The CDR3 extends over 16 amino acids. J gave up 1 base and V 0 bases, and 3 bases lay outside the gene matches. Looked up from germline, CDR1 is SGDLS and CDR2 is YYNGEE. The CDR3 is CASSVGGTRSYNEQFF. DNA for the CDR3: TGTGCCAGCAGCGTAGGAGGGACTAGATCCTACAATGAGCAGTTCTTC.

A single count supports this clone. V and J are TRBV15 and TRBJ2-3, with D tentatively TRBD2 (6 bases). The CDR3 loop spans 17 amino acids. CDR1 is LNHNV and CDR2 is YYDKDF in the germline V gene (reference sequence). Between the trimmed V and J ends, which lost 0 bases and 1 base, there was a span of 14 bases. The DNA for the CDR3 is TGTGCCACCAGCAGAGAGTCCTTATGGGGGGGCACAGATACGCAGTATTTT. Amino acids: CATSRESLWGGTDTQYF.

The chain joins TRBV6-5 to TRBJ1-2; D is ambiguous. V was shortened by 1 base and J by 1 base, with 10 bases between the two germline ends. The germline gives CDR1 MNHEY, CDR2 SVGAGI. The CDR3 loop spans 15 amino acids. In nucleotides, the CDR3 is TGTGCCAGCAGTTACTTAGTCGGTCGTAACTATGGCTACACCTTC. Encoded protein: CASSYLVGRNYGYTF.

This sequence joins TRBV6-1 and TRBJ2-6, with no clear D. The CDR3 consists of 15 residues. The V end was cut by 0 bases, the J end by 0 bases, with 3 bases between. Germline lookup yields CDR1 MNHNS and CDR2 SASEGT. The CDR3 region is CASSEAVSGANVLTF. The CDR3 region has the DNA TGTGCCAGCAGTGAAGCAGTCTCTGGGGCCAACGTCCTGACTTTC.

This chain connects TRBV14 to TRBJ1-3, with D uncertain. V was pared by 6 bases and J by 1 base, with 7 bases between. The CDR3 sequence is 13 residues long. CDR1 is SGHDN and CDR2 is FVKESK in the germline V gene. CDR3 sequence reads: CASRVTSGNTIYF. In DNA form, the CDR3 reads TGTGCCAGCAGAGTGACTTCTGGAAACACCATATATTTT.

The rearrangement uses TRBV9 and TRBJ1-1; possible D gene TRBD1, 6 bases. Between the trimmed V and J ends, which lost 3 bases and 10 bases, there was a span of 13 bases. Germline CDR1 and CDR2: SGDLS and YYNGEE. There are 12 residues in the CDR3. CDR3 loop: CASSAQGPGAFF. CDR3 nucleotide sequence: TGTGCCAGCAGCGCCCAGGGGCCGGGAGCTTTCTTT.

J is TRBJ1-4 and V is TRBV15; 8 nucleotides line up with TRBD1. The CDR3 sequence is 15 residues long. The germline gives CDR1 LNHNV, CDR2 YYDKDF (reference sequence). Trimming at V came to 0 bases and at J to 5 bases, leaving 2 bases not matched to a gene. CDR3 bases: TGTGCCACCAGCAGAGATGGACAGGGCAATGAAAAACTGTTTTTT. This encodes CATSRDGQGNEKLFF.

This sequence joins TRBV4-1 and TRBJ2-6; TRBD2 might be the D (6 bases). The CDR3 runs 19 residues. Trimming cost V 3 bases and J 0 bases, with 18 bases left between them. Germline V gives CDR1 MGHRA, CDR2 YSYEKL. In DNA, the CDR3 is TGCGCCAGCAGCCAGCCTTTGAAGCGGGCGAGCTCTGGGGCCAACGTCCTGACTTTC. Translation: CASSQPLKRASSGANVLTF.

The gene calls are TRBV25-1 and TRBJ2-7; D is unresolved. This CDR3 is built from 12 residues. CDR1 and CDR2 from the germline V gene are MGHDK and SYGVNS. Deletions cut 2 bases from V and 3 bases from J, with 5 bases between. CDR3 bases: TGTGCCAGCAGTGAAGGCCGCTACGAGCAGTACTTC. Translating gives CASSEGRYEQYF.

V and J are TRBV18 and TRBJ1-5; a possible D gene is TRBD1 (5 bases). The CDR3 is 17 residues long. V was clipped by 3 bases and J by 0 bases, with 15 bases between them. CDR1 and CDR2 (germline): KGHSH, LQKENI. The CDR3 protein is CASSPVWDGDSNQPQHF. CDR3 bases: TGTGCCAGCTCACCGGTTTGGGACGGCGATAGCAATCAGCCCCAGCATTTT.

J is TRBJ1-5 and V is TRBV7-9, with D uncertain. The V gene lost 1 base and the J gene lost 0 bases, with 13 bases spanning the gap. This CDR3 contains 17 residues. The germline V gene encodes CDR1 SEHNR and CDR2 FQNEAQ (reference sequence). In nucleotides, the CDR3 is TGTGCCAGCAGCTTAGGGGATGAGATTTCTAGCAATCAGCCCCAGCATTTT. This gives the protein CASSLGDEISSNQPQHF.